This T cell receptor beta chain derives from a study of OX40 agonist ivuxolimab in advanced cancers. This clone showed up just a few times. Profiled with immunoSEQ multiplex PCR; TCRdb holds only in-frame clones, not every one. Of some 28,000 clones listed, around 88% are singletons. The material sequenced was CD4+ or CD8+ T cells sorted from blood, taken in a trial of the OX40 agonist ivuxolimab. The TCR sequence derives from an adult with an advanced solid tumor such as melanoma, head and neck, liver or kidney cancer.

Written as DNA, the CDR3 is TGTGCCAGCAGAACAGGGTTCGATGAAAAACTGTTTTTT. Protein product: CASRTGFDEKLFF. This sequence joins TRBV7-8 and TRBJ1-4, with D maybe TRBD1 (6 bases). With 6 bases removed from V and 6 bases from J, the gap between germline ends came to 11 bases. The CDR3 extends over 13 amino acids. Germline loops: CDR1 SGHVS, CDR2 FQNEAQ.